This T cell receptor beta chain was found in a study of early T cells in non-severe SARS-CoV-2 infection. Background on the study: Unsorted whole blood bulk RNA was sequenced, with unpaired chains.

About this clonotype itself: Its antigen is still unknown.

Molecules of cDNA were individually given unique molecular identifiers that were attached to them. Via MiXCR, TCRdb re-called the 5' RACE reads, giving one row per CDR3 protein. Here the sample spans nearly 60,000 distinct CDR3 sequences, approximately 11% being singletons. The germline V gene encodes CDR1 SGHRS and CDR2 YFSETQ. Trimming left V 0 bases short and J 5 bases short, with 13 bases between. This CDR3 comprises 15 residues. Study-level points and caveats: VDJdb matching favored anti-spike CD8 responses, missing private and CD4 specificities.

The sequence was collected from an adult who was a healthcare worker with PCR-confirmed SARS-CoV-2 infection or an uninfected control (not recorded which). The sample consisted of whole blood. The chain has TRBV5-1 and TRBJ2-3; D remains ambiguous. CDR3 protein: CASSLGRVGIDTQYF. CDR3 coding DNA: TGCGCCAGCAGCTTGGGGAGAGTGGGCATAGATACGCAGTATTTT.